The 25 T cell receptor beta chains listed next were all sequenced from one sample in a study of T-cell memory formation after mild COVID-19. MiXCR, applied by TCRdb to the 5' RACE reads, yields one record per CDR3 protein. In the table there are approximately 290,000 distinct CDR3 sequences, less than 20% of which are singletons. The sequencing sample was made of PBMCs or a T cell subset sorted from them (not recorded which). Receptors were obtained from a man between 18 and 29 years old who had mild COVID-19 (a few samples of this study predate the infection). Cell type and time point are not known.

This clonotype was seen more than once but under ten times. V is TRBV6-1 and J is TRBJ2-3; 10 bases are a match to TRBD2. V lost 6 bases, J lost 1 base, and 4 bases stayed unmatched. CDR3 length: 15 amino acids. The germline gives CDR1 MNHNS, CDR2 SASEGT. CDR3 protein: CASRLAGGRTDTQYF. CDR3 sequence (DNA): TGTGCCAGCAGATTAGCGGGGGGCCGCACAGATACGCAGTATTTT.

This clonotype showed up just a few times. The J gene is TRBJ1-5, the V gene TRBV6-2 or TRBV6-3; D is ambiguous. CDR3 size: 12 residues. The germline V gene has CDR1 MNHEY and CDR2 SVGEGT. V shed 6 bases and J shed 8 bases, with 11 bases lying between them. As DNA, the CDR3 is TGTGCCAGCAGGCCAGACTGGGAGCCCCAGCATTTT. Its protein is CASRPDWEPQHF.

Regarding this clonotype: The junction and the germline gene differ at one end; a read error may be behind it. The chain recombines TRBV7-2 with TRBJ1-4; 8 bases fit TRBD1. The CDR3 is 14 amino acids. CDR1 SGHTA and CDR2 FQGNSA come from the germline V gene. CDR3 sequence reads: CASSFFSGGENLFF. In DNA, the CDR3 is TGTGCCAGCAGCTTTTTTTCAGGGGGCGAAAACCTGTTTTTT.

This clonotype was recorded a few times. The chain joins TRBV15 to TRBJ2-2; TRBD2 agrees at 8 bases. J gave up 8 bases and V 6 bases, and 5 bases lay outside the gene matches. CDR1 is LNHNV and CDR2 is YYDKDF in the germline V gene (reference sequence). The CDR3 sequence is 13 residues long. The CDR3 DNA is TGTGCCACCAGATTCGTAGCGGGGGGGGAGCTGTTTTTT. Protein product: CATRFVAGGELFF. The variable domain in full, completed from reference TRBV15 and TRBJ2-2, reads DAMVIQNPRYQVTQFGKPVTLSCSQTLNHNVMYWYQQKSSQAPKLLFHYYDKDFNNEADTPDNFQSRRPNTSFCFLDIRSPGLGDTAMYLCATRFVAGGELFFGEGSRLTVL.

The CDR3 loop reads CASNQGRVDGYTF. In nucleotides, the CDR3 is TGTGCCAGCAATCAAGGCAGGGTAGATGGCTACACCTTC. V is TRBV18 and J is TRBJ1-2; D possibly corresponds to TRBD1 (5 bases). Germline loops: CDR1 KGHSH, CDR2 LQKENI. With 8 bases removed from V and 6 bases from J, the gap between germline ends came to 16 bases. This CDR3 region has 13 residues.

The sample holds many counts of this clonotype. The J gene is TRBJ2-1, the V gene TRBV6-2 or TRBV6-3, with 10 bases aligning to TRBD2. Germline V gives CDR1 MNHEY, CDR2 SVGEGT. The CDR3 contains 17 residues. Trimming cost V 4 bases and J 6 bases; bases outside gene matches: 12. CDR3 nucleotide sequence: TGTGCCAGCAGTTTTACGATACTAGCGGGGAATCGCAATGAGCAGTTCTTC. Protein sequence: CASSFTILAGNRNEQFF.

The V call is TRBV7-2, the J call TRBJ2-1; maybe TRBD2 (5 bases). Germline V CDR1 and CDR2: SGHTA, FQGNSA. This CDR3 has 15 residues. Deletions cut 4 bases from V and 4 bases from J, with 14 bases between. CDR3 loop: CASSSRTGSYNEQFF. The CDR3 bases are TGTGCCAGCAGCTCACGGACGGGGAGTTACAATGAGCAGTTCTTC.

The chain recombines TRBV6-1 with TRBJ2-2, with D uncertain. Trimming removed 8 bases from V and 3 bases from J, with 7 bases in between. The germline V gene encodes CDR1 MNHNS and CDR2 SASEGT. This CDR3 is 12 amino acids long. CDR3 sequence: CASDTDTGELFF. CDR3 in DNA: TGTGCCAGCGATACGGACACCGGGGAGCTGTTTTTT.

The chain employs TRBV11-2 and TRBJ1-2; 7 bases line up with TRBD1. Germline V lookup: CDR1 SGHAT, CDR2 FQNNGV. J lost 2 bases, V lost 5 bases, and 5 bases had no gene match. The CDR3 extends over 14 amino acids. This CDR3 reads CASSPSTGNYGYTF. CDR3 DNA: TGTGCCAGCAGCCCTTCGACAGGGAACTATGGCTACACCTTC.

This clonotype was detected only a few times. This rearrangement joins TRBV12-3 or TRBV12-4 to TRBJ2-1; tentatively, D is TRBD2 (7 bases). The CDR3 is 15 residues long. The V end lost 5 bases, the J end lost 6 bases, and 17 bases lay between the germline ends. The CDR3 DNA follows: TGTGCCAGCAGTCCCCTTGCGGGGGCATTCAATGAGCAGTTCTTC. It specifies CASSPLAGAFNEQFF.

This clonotype was counted between two and nine times. The rearrangement uses TRBV14 and TRBJ2-5; D possibly uses TRBD1 or TRBD2 (5 bases each). Germline values: CDR1 SGHDN, CDR2 FVKESK. V lost 5 bases and J lost 2, with 12 bases in between. This CDR3 is built from 14 residues. CDR3 region: CASSFRAGQETQYF. CDR3 coding DNA: TGTGCCAGCAGCTTCAGGGCGGGTCAAGAGACCCAGTACTTC.

The rearrangement links TRBV6-5 to TRBJ2-7; no reliable D call. The V end lost 3 bases, the J end lost 2 bases, and 17 bases lay between the germline ends. Germline V CDR1 and CDR2: MNHEY, SVGAGI. This CDR3 is 16 amino acids long. The CDR3 DNA is TGTGCCAGCAGTTATTCCCCTCCCCCGGCCCCCTACGAGCAGTACTTC. It yields the protein CASSYSPPPAPYEQYF.

This clonotype was recorded a few times. The V gene is TRBV7-9, the J gene TRBJ2-1; the match to TRBD2 covers 8 bases. Germline trimming cut 1 base from V and 6 bases from J; bases unmatched to any gene: 8. The CDR3 is made up of 16 amino acids. Germline V lookup: CDR1 SEHNR, CDR2 FQNEAQ (reference sequence). The CDR3 bases are TGTGCCAGCAGCTTAGGGGCGGGAGGCAGATCCAATGAGCAGTTCTTC. Translated, it gives CASSLGAGGRSNEQFF.

The chain employs TRBV6-6 and TRBJ2-1; TRBD2 matches 7 bases. The V segment lost 5 bases and the J segment 9 bases; nucleotides outside the gene matches: 10. The germline gives CDR1 MNHNY, CDR2 SVGAGI (reference sequence). The CDR3 is 14 amino acids. Here the CDR3 reads CASSGLVGSSEQFF. DNA of the CDR3: TGTGCCAGCAGTGGACTAGTCGGGTCAAGTGAGCAGTTCTTC.

This clonotype appeared once. The chain recombines TRBV9 with TRBJ2-2; 8 bases match TRBD2. Germline-derived CDR1 and CDR2 are SGDLS and YYNGEE. The CDR3 spans 16 residues. J was trimmed by 7 bases and V by 0 bases; bases with no gene match: 8. Here the CDR3 reads CASSVARRGGIGELFF. The CDR3 DNA follows: TGTGCCAGCAGCGTAGCTAGACGGGGGGGAATCGGGGAGCTGTTTTTT.

The chain has TRBV9 and TRBJ2-2; no definite D call. V was cut by 0 bases and J by 6 bases, with 6 bases left in between. The CDR3 is 13 residues long. Germline V gives CDR1 SGDLS, CDR2 YYNGEE. The CDR3, as DNA: TGTGCCAGCAGCGTAGTGGGTCCCGGGGAGCTGTTTTTT. It specifies CASSVVGPGELFF.

This sequence joins TRBV7-9 and TRBJ2-4, with 8 bases identical to TRBD1. The CDR3 covers 13 residues. V was clipped by 5 bases and J by 9 bases; unmatched bases: 6. Per germline, CDR1 SEHNR and CDR2 FQNEAQ (reference sequence). CDR3 coding DNA: TGTGCCAGCAGCCTGACAGGGGAGGCCATTCAGTACTTC. Residues: CASSLTGEAIQYF.

This clonotype was detected only a few times. The chain links TRBV7-9 to TRBJ1-5; a weak D match, TRBD1 (5 bases). The germline gives CDR1 SEHNR, CDR2 FQNEAQ (reference sequence). CDR3 size: 13 residues. V lost 5 bases and J 5 bases, leaving 10 bases between the germline ends. CDR3 nucleotide sequence: TGTGCCAGCAGCCCCCGGGGGGATCAGCCCCAGCATTTT. This sequence encodes CASSPRGDQPQHF.

The chain links TRBV29-1 to TRBJ1-2; tentatively, D is TRBD1 (5 bases). Germline V gene data show CDR1 as SQVTM and CDR2 as ANQGSEA. The CDR3 runs to 14 residues. V was trimmed by 3 bases and J by 2 bases, leaving 13 bases between them. The CDR3 sequence is CSVDRGSNNYGYTF. The CDR3 DNA sequence: TGCAGCGTTGATCGGGGCAGTAACAACTATGGCTACACCTTC. Full variable domain (remainder filled in from reference TRBV29-1 and TRBJ1-2): SAVISQKPSRDICQRGTSLTIQCQVDSQVTMMFWYRQQPGQSLTLIATANQGSEATYESGFVIDKFPISRPNLTFSTLTVSNMSPEDSSIYLCSVDRGSNNYGYTFGSGTRLTVV.

This clonotype came up a few times. The gene calls are TRBV11-2 and TRBJ1-2; 7 nucleotides agree with TRBD1. Trimming removed 4 bases from V and 7 bases from J; junction bases left unmatched: 12. This CDR3 is built from 15 residues. CDR1 is SGHAT and CDR2 is FQNNGV in the germline V gene. CDR3 DNA: TGTGCCAGCAGCTCACCGAGGGGGCGAATGACTGGCTACACCTTC. Protein: CASSSPRGRMTGYTF.

This clonotype was seen a few times. The chain combines TRBV7-2 with TRBJ2-2, with D perhaps matching TRBD2 (5 bases). Per the germline V gene, CDR1 is SGHTA and CDR2 is FQGNSA. This CDR3 is built from 14 residues. V lost 1 base and J 7 bases, leaving 10 bases between the germline ends. This chain's CDR3 is CASSLGLTSGELFF. The CDR3 coding sequence is TGTGCCAGCAGCTTAGGTCTTACTAGCGGGGAGCTGTTTTTT.

V is TRBV7-7 and J is TRBJ2-1, with D possibly TRBD2 on 5 matching bases. Germline V gene lookup returns CDR1 SSHAT and CDR2 FNYEAQ (reference sequence). CDR3 length: 14 residues. V lost 5 bases and J 6 bases, leaving 14 bases between the germline ends. The DNA of the CDR3 is TGTGCCAGCAGCGCCTCGGGGATGCTCAATGAGCAGTTCTTC. This sequence encodes CASSASGMLNEQFF.

The CDR3 DNA follows: TGCGCCAGCAGCTTGGAGGGGACAGGGCAAGAGACCCAGTACTTC. Residues: CASSLEGTGQETQYF. J is TRBJ2-5 and V is TRBV5-1, with TRBD1 identical over 9 bases. The CDR3 is 15 amino acids. V trimming: 0 bases; J trimming: 2 bases; junction bases outside the gene matches: 2. Germline V gene lookup returns CDR1 SGHRS and CDR2 YFSETQ.

The chain employs TRBV9 and TRBJ2-1, with D uncertain. The CDR3 consists of 15 residues. Trimming took 0 bases from V and 8 from J, leaving 15 bases between them. Germline V gene data show CDR1 as SGDLS and CDR2 as YYNGEE. The CDR3 DNA is TGTGCCAGCAGCGTAGTACCTACCTCCGGCGATGAGCAGTTCTTC. This translates into CASSVVPTSGDEQFF.

This clonotype was detected a few times. The rearrangement links TRBV7-9 to TRBJ2-5; 14 bases are a match to TRBD2. V shed 6 bases and J 7 bases; nucleotides not matched to a gene: 13. This CDR3 spans 17 amino acids. CDR1 is SEHNR, CDR2 FQNEAQ, per germline (reference sequence). CDR3 sequence (DNA): TGTGCCAGCAGGGACTCCGGGACTAGCGGGGGTGCGGGGACCCAGTACTTC. Its protein is CASRDSGTSGGAGTQYF.